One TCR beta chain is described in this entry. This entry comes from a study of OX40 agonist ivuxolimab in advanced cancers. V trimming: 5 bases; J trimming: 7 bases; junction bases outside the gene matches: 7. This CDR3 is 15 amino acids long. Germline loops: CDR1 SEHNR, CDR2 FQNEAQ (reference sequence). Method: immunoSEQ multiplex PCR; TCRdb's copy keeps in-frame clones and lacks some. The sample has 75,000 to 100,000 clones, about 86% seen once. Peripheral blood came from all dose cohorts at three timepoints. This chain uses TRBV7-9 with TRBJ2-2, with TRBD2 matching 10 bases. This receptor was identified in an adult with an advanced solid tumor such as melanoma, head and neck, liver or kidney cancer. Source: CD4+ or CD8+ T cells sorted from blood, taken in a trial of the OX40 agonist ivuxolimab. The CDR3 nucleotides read TGTGCCAGCAGCCCTCTAGCGGGAGTCGACGGGGAGCTGTTTTTT. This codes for CASSPLAGVDGELFF.